This T cell receptor (beta chain) was captured in a study of T cell changes during pregnancy in multiple sclerosis. Sequencing used immunoSEQ multiplex PCR; TCRdb keeps in-frame clones, though not all of them. The repertoire holds roughly 39,000 clones, with roughly 92% as singletons. Germline values: CDR1 MDHEN, CDR2 SYDVKM. The CDR3 is 15 amino acids. The V and J ends lost 6 bases and 5 bases respectively, with 16 bases between them. The sequences come from CD4+ T cells from peripheral blood mononuclear cells, collected before pregnancy. This chain links TRBV28 with TRBJ2-2; the D gene is possibly TRBD2 (6 bases). The receptor was derived from a female donor with multiple sclerosis, enrolled in a pregnancy study. The CDR3 region is CASRTEDYGTGELFF. CDR3 bases: TGTGCCAGCAGGACTGAGGACTACGGAACCGGGGAGCTGTTTTTT.